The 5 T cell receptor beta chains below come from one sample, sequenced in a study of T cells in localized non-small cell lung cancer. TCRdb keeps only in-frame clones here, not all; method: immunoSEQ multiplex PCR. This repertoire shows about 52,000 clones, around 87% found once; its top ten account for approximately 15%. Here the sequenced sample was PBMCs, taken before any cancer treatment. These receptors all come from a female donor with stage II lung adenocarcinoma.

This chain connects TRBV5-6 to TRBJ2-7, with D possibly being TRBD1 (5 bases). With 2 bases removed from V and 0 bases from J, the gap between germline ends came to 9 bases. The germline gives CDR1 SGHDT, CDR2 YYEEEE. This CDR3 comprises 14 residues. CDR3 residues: CASSFRQSSYEQYF. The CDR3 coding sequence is TGTGCCAGCAGCTTCCGACAGAGCTCCTACGAGCAGTACTTC.

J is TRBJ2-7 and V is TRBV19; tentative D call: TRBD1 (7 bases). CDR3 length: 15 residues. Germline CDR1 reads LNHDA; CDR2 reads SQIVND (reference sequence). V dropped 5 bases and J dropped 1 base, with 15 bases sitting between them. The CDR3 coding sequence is TGTGCCAGTAGTCGCGGGACAGCCGGATCCTACGAGCAGTACTTC. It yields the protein CASSRGTAGSYEQYF.

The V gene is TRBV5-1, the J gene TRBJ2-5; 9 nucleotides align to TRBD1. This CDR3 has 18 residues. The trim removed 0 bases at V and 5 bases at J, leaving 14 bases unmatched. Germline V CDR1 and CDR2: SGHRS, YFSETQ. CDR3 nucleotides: TGCGCCAGCAGCTTGGGAGTTTACGGGACAGGGCAGGGGGAGACCCAGTACTTC. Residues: CASSLGVYGTGQGETQYF.

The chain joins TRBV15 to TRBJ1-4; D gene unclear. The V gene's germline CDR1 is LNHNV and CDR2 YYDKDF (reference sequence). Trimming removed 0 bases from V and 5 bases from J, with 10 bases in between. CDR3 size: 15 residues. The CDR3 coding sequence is TGTGCCACCAGCAGAGATGTAAGGAGGAATGAAAAACTGTTTTTT. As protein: CATSRDVRRNEKLFF.

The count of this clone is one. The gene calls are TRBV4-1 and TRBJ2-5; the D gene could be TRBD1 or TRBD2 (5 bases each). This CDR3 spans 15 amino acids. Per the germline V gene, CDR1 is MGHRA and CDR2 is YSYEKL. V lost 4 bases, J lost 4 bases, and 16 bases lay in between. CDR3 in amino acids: CASSRETRGPETQYF. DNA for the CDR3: TGCGCCAGCAGCCGAGAAACCCGGGGCCCAGAGACCCAGTACTTC.